The next 26 T cell receptor beta chains were all read from a single sample in a study of identical twins. TCRdb re-derived calls from the 5' RACE reads in MiXCR, one entry per CDR3 protein. The top ten hold 1.5% to 2% of the sample, which has about 920,000 distinct CDR3 sequences, over 9% seen once. The same specimen was also included in a second study, on yellow fever vaccine responses in identical twins.

Sequencing was done on a sample of PBMCs. The source of these receptors is a woman aged 18 to 35 in good health.

V is TRBV20-1 and J is TRBJ2-7; D is perhaps TRBD1 (5 bases). There are 15 residues in the CDR3. The V and J ends lost 0 bases and 1 base respectively, with 13 bases between them. From germline, CDR1 is DFQATT and CDR2 SNEGSKA (reference sequence). Written as DNA, the CDR3 is TGCAGTGCTAGAGACCCCAGGGAAGGATCCTACGAGCAGTACTTC. Its translation is CSARDPREGSYEQYF.

V usage is TRBV5-5 and J usage is TRBJ2-3; 8 positions match TRBD1. The V segment lost 4 bases and the J segment 2 bases; nucleotides outside the gene matches: 12. The CDR3 loop spans 17 amino acids. CDR1 is SGHKS and CDR2 is YYEKEE in the germline V gene (reference sequence). As DNA, the CDR3 is TGTGCCAGCAGCCCCTCCCGGACAGGGTTACTCACAGATACGCAGTATTTT. It is translated as CASSPSRTGLLTDTQYF.

This clonotype was detected ten times or more. The J gene is TRBJ1-1, the V gene TRBV6-5, with no clear D. The CDR3 runs 14 residues. Trimming took off 2 bases at V and 1 base at J, with 8 bases between the two ends. The V gene's germline CDR1 is MNHEY and CDR2 SVGAGI. CDR3 sequence (DNA): TGTGCCAGCAGTTACGAGGGCTGGAACACTGAAGCTTTCTTT. It translates to CASSYEGWNTEAFF.

In this sample, this clonotype turned up a few times. The V gene is TRBV3-1, the J gene TRBJ2-1, with 9 positions matching TRBD2. Germline V gene sequence: CDR1 LGHDT, CDR2 YNNKEL (reference sequence). V shed 4 bases and J 2 bases; nucleotides not matched to a gene: 18. This CDR3 has 20 amino acids. The CDR3 reads CASSPTKNKSGRTPYNEQFF. The DNA of the CDR3 is TGTGCCAGCAGCCCGACGAAAAATAAAAGCGGGAGGACCCCCTACAATGAGCAGTTCTTC.

The chain has TRBV18 and TRBJ2-7; D is perhaps TRBD1 (5 bases). Between the trimmed V and J ends, which lost 1 base and 3 bases, there was a span of 10 bases. This CDR3 comprises 14 residues. Germline V gene data show CDR1 as KGHSH and CDR2 as LQKENI. The CDR3 nucleotides read TGTGCCAGCTCACCACAGAAGACAGTCTACGAGCAGTACTTC. Translating gives CASSPQKTVYEQYF.

This chain uses TRBV2 with TRBJ2-7; maybe TRBD1 (6 bases). Per the germline V gene, CDR1 is SNHLY and CDR2 is FYNNEI. The CDR3 runs to 14 residues. Trimming removed 6 bases from V and 3 bases from J, with 15 bases in between. The CDR3 sequence: CASRTGHHNYEQYF. CDR3 bases: TGTGCCAGCAGGACGGGACACCACAACTACGAGCAGTACTTC.

This clonotype was counted between two and nine times. The chain joins TRBV24-1 to TRBJ2-7, with D maybe TRBD1 (6 bases). Trimming cost V 4 bases and J 6 bases, with 12 bases left between them. This CDR3 region has 13 residues. CDR1 is KGHDR and CDR2 is SFDVKD in the germline V gene. The CDR3 bases are TGTGCCACCAGTGAAACAGGGTACGGCGAGCAGTACTTC. It is translated as CATSETGYGEQYF.

The chain employs TRBV4-2 and TRBJ1-1; D is unresolved. Germline CDR1 and CDR2: LGHNA and YNFKEQ. V lost 0 bases, J lost 1 base, and 18 bases lay in between. The CDR3 has 18 residues. CDR3 region: CASSQDWGRGVPNTEAFF. CDR3 bases: TGTGCCAGCAGCCAAGATTGGGGTCGCGGGGTGCCGAACACTGAAGCTTTCTTT.

This clonotype was observed a handful of times. V usage is TRBV28 and J usage is TRBJ2-2; no firm D call. Looked up from germline, CDR1 is MDHEN and CDR2 is SYDVKM. This CDR3 has 14 residues. Trimming took off 6 bases at V and 0 bases at J, with 8 bases between the two ends. CDR3 nucleotide sequence: TGTGCCAGCAGATCGGCACCGAACACCGGGGAGCTGTTTTTT. The encoded protein is CASRSAPNTGELFF.

This clonotype was recorded many times. This sequence joins TRBV12-3 or TRBV12-4 and TRBJ2-3; 8 bases match TRBD2. The V segment lost 6 bases and the J segment 3 bases; nucleotides outside the gene matches: 5. The CDR3 length is 14 residues. CDR3 coding DNA: TGTGCCAGCAGAATAGCGGGAATGACAGATACGCAGTATTTT. This gives the protein CASRIAGMTDTQYF.

The chain's CDR3 is CASSSWTYTDTQYF. The CDR3 DNA reads as TGTGCCAGCAGCTCCTGGACGTACACAGATACGCAGTATTTT. J is TRBJ2-3 and V is TRBV3-1; D is uncertain. Germline values: CDR1 LGHDT, CDR2 YNNKEL (reference sequence). The CDR3 is made up of 14 amino acids. The V gene lost 5 bases and the J gene lost 2 bases, with 11 bases spanning the gap.

Ten or more counts support this clonotype. The V call is TRBV28, the J call TRBJ2-7; D gene uncertain. V was cut by 1 base and J by 2 bases, with 15 bases left in between. Germline lookup yields CDR1 MDHEN and CDR2 SYDVKM. The CDR3 contains 16 residues. The CDR3 region has the DNA TGTGCCAGCAGTTTATCCCCAATGACCAAGACCTACGAGCAGTACTTC. It codes for CASSLSPMTKTYEQYF.

This clonotype was observed at least ten times. This chain connects TRBV12-3 or TRBV12-4 to TRBJ2-1; D gene unclear. V was shortened by 2 bases and J by 0 bases, with 5 bases between the two germline ends. The CDR3 loop spans 14 amino acids. The CDR3 region is CASSLHTSYNEQFF. The CDR3 DNA reads as TGTGCCAGCAGTTTACACACCTCCTACAATGAGCAGTTCTTC.

Only a few counts were recorded for this clonotype. The CDR3 nucleotides read TGTGCTAGTGGTTTGGCTTACACCGGGGAGCTGTTTTTT. It specifies CASGLAYTGELFF. This chain connects TRBV12-5 to TRBJ2-2; D unclear. Trimming left V 1 base short and J 3 bases short, with 3 bases between. The CDR3 covers 13 residues. Germline CDR1 and CDR2: LGHNT and FRNRAP.

The rearrangement uses TRBV5-1 and TRBJ2-7; D is uncertain. V shed 1 base and J shed 6 bases, with 11 bases lying between them. Germline CDR1 is SGHRS and CDR2 is YFSETQ. The CDR3 consists of 13 residues. As DNA, the CDR3 is TGCGCCAGCAGCTTGAGGATCCCTGGCGAGCAGTACTTC. It specifies CASSLRIPGEQYF.

The V and J genes are TRBV7-9 and TRBJ2-2; D is ambiguous. Germline V gene data show CDR1 as SEHNR and CDR2 as FQNEAQ (reference sequence). V dropped 4 bases and J dropped 9 bases, with 12 bases sitting between them. The CDR3 has 13 residues. Here the CDR3 reads CASSSEFAWELFF. In DNA form, the CDR3 reads TGTGCCAGCAGCTCGGAATTTGCTTGGGAGCTGTTTTTT.

This clonotype was observed many times. V usage is TRBV6-5 and J usage is TRBJ2-7; D gene unclear. V was pared by 2 bases and J by 4 bases, with 9 bases between. CDR1 and CDR2 (germline): MNHEY, SVGAGI. The CDR3 loop spans 13 amino acids. The CDR3 DNA reads as TGTGCCAGCAGTTACCGGTCGGCATACGAGCAGTACTTC. Its translation is CASSYRSAYEQYF.

Only a few counts were recorded for this clonotype. This chain links TRBV12-3 or TRBV12-4 with TRBJ1-2; the D is unclear. This CDR3 is built from 14 residues. Trimming stripped 3 bases from V and 4 bases from J, with 12 bases between. The CDR3, as DNA: TGTGCCAGCAGTTTTGGGGAACCCATCTATGGCTACACCTTC. Protein: CASSFGEPIYGYTF.

This clonotype was observed many times. This chain links TRBV10-3 with TRBJ1-5; tentative D call: TRBD1 (6 bases). V was cut by 3 bases and J by 3 bases, with 12 bases left in between. The CDR3 is 15 amino acids. CDR1 is ENHRY, CDR2 SYGVKD, per germline. The CDR3 DNA reads as TGTGCCATCAGTGACGGGGGGCAAGACAATCAGCCCCAGCATTTT. This translates into CAISDGGQDNQPQHF.

There are many counts of this clonotype. This sequence joins TRBV9 and TRBJ2-3; maybe TRBD2 (6 bases). V lost 3 bases and J lost 1, with 12 bases in between. The CDR3 is made up of 15 amino acids. Germline lookup yields CDR1 SGDLS and CDR2 YYNGEE. The CDR3 spells CASSAEAGRTDTQYF. The CDR3 nucleotides are TGTGCCAGCAGCGCTGAAGCGGGCCGCACAGATACGCAGTATTTT.

In its sample, this clonotype was seen a few times. The chain is built from TRBV12-3 or TRBV12-4 and TRBJ2-7; 9 positions agree with TRBD1. The length of the CDR3 is 15 residues. J lost 0 bases, V lost 6 bases, and 6 bases had no gene match. The CDR3 reads CASSRSTGGSYEQYF. As DNA, the CDR3 is TGTGCCAGCAGCCGGTCGACAGGGGGCTCCTACGAGCAGTACTTC.

On this clonotype itself: A much larger clone lies a single base off, so this may be a read error. The chain recombines TRBV6-1 with TRBJ2-5, with TRBD1 matching over 8 bases. The CDR3 is 13 residues long. CDR1 is MNHNS and CDR2 is SASEGT in the germline V gene. The junction had 8 bases not matched to a gene; V was cut back by 5 bases and J by 9 bases. CDR3: CASSQRQGQAQYF. CDR3 coding DNA: TGTGCCAGCAGTCAACGACAGGGGCAGGCCCAGTACTTC.

This clonotype was seen a handful of times. V and J are TRBV5-1 and TRBJ2-1; 9 nucleotides align to TRBD2. The CDR3 is 15 residues long. V was pared by 4 bases and J by 3 bases, with 5 bases of the junction left unmatched. Germline V gene lookup returns CDR1 SGHRS and CDR2 YFSETQ. CDR3 DNA sequence: TGCGCCAGCAGCCCCCCTAGCGGGGACTACAATGAGCAGTTCTTC. Protein: CASSPPSGDYNEQFF.

In its sample, this clonotype was seen many times. V and J are TRBV27 and TRBJ1-1; 11 bases are a match to TRBD1. There are 14 residues in the CDR3. In germline, CDR1 is MNHEY, CDR2 SMNVEV (reference sequence). V trimming: 6 bases; J trimming: 4 bases; junction bases outside the gene matches: 4. CDR3 region: CASSLGTGGTEAFF. The CDR3 DNA is TGTGCCAGCAGCTTAGGGACAGGGGGCACTGAAGCTTTCTTT.

This clonotype is a singleton in its sample. The CDR3 sequence is CASSELPPGLAGGQYYEQYF. In nucleotides, the CDR3 is TGCGCCAGCAGTGAGCTCCCTCCGGGACTAGCGGGAGGGCAATACTACGAGCAGTACTTC. The chain has TRBV10-1 and TRBJ2-7; TRBD2 matches at 16 bases. The germline V gene has CDR1 WNHNN and CDR2 SYGVQD (reference sequence). The CDR3 has 20 amino acids. Unmatched junction bases numbered 13, after V lost 2 bases and J lost 3 bases.

The chain links TRBV20-1 to TRBJ1-6; no firm D call. Germline V gives CDR1 DFQATT, CDR2 SNEGSKA (reference sequence). The V end lost 2 bases, the J end lost 7 bases, and 12 bases lay between the germline ends. This CDR3 is built from 14 residues. This chain's CDR3 is CSARSPKDNSPLHF. The DNA of the CDR3 is TGCAGTGCTAGAAGTCCTAAGGACAATTCACCCCTCCACTTT.